This TCR beta chain was obtained from a study of T-cell reconstitution after alpha-beta-depleted transplantation in children. The library targeted TCRbeta and was prepared with unique molecular identifiers. TCRdb processed the PCR reads anew with MiXCR; each CDR3 protein has one entry. Of hundreds of thousands of distinct CDR3 sequences listed, around 13% are singletons. This clonotype showed up many times. The V and J ends lost 5 bases and 2 bases, in that order; junction bases with no gene match: 4. The V gene's germline CDR1 is SEHNR and CDR2 FQNEAQ (reference sequence). The CDR3 contains 15 residues.

Sequences were derived from PBMCs from the stem cell graft donor, sampled from the stem cell graft. The chain recombines TRBV7-9 with TRBJ2-3; 10 bases map to TRBD1. This receptor was obtained from a human donor who donated a stem cell graft to a child with acute lymphoblastic leukemia. As DNA, the CDR3 is TGTGCCAGCAGCCCGCGACAGGGGGCCACAGATACGCAGTATTTT. This encodes CASSPRQGATDTQYF.